This T cell receptor beta chain was recorded in a study of regulatory T cells in long-lasting Graves disease. Study-wide context: Positive TSH receptor antibodies alongside over 5 years of antithyroid drugs were what marked Graves' disease as persistent. Broader study findings: The researchers studied only peripheral blood, not thyroid tissue. Persistent patients shared some 2,900 public clonotypes among themselves. Newly diagnosed patients shared fewer, at around 970.

Time point: persistent/refractory GD, antithyroid drugs over 5 years with positive TRAb. Construction of the TCR library relied on RNA isolated from PBMCs. Graves' disease diagnoses followed American Thyroid Association guidelines. CDR3 length: 13 residues. From germline, CDR1 is DFQATT and CDR2 SNEGSKA (reference sequence). The V end lost 6 bases, the J end lost 10 bases, and 21 bases lay between the germline ends. Arm-PCR with iRepertoire HTBI primers amplified the CDR3 regions for these TCR beta libraries. TCRdb called the multiplex PCR reads again in MiXCR, with one record for every CDR3 protein. The top ten hold approximately 26% of the sample, which has a few hundred thousand distinct CDR3 sequences, less than 25% seen once. Details on this clonotype: Its cognate antigen is unknown.

The receptor comes from a female donor with Graves disease. The sequences come from peripheral blood mononuclear cells (PBMCs), collected when the disease was refractory, from a patient treated with antithyroid drugs. V gene TRBV20-1 combines with J gene TRBJ1-1; D might be TRBD1 (5 bases). CDR3 nucleotide sequence: TGCAGTGCCACGTTAAAATCAGGGAAGCGAGCTTTCTTT. Protein sequence: CSATLKSGKRAFF.